Below, 15 T cell receptor beta chains from the same sample are listed, as sequenced in a study of T cells in Graves' hyperthyroidism and ophthalmopathy. The investigators amplified TCR beta CDR3 regions from RNA transcripts. TCR CDR3 regions were first amplified by RT-PCR with HTBI primers. TCRdb called the multiplex PCR reads again in MiXCR, with one record for every CDR3 protein. Counted here are more than 150,000 distinct CDR3 sequences, over 15% occurring once; the ten biggest clones make up roughly 28%. The specimen sequenced was blood. All receptors come from a woman between 50 and 59 years old with Graves' hyperthyroidism.

In its sample, this clonotype was seen many times. This chain uses TRBV27 with TRBJ1-1; a possible D gene is TRBD1 (5 bases). V gave up 3 bases and J gave up 7 bases, with 12 bases separating them. Germline loops: CDR1 MNHEY, CDR2 SMNVEV (reference sequence). The CDR3 totals 13 residues. The CDR3 loop is CASSFRSGSEAFF. The CDR3 DNA follows: TGTGCCAGCAGTTTTCGGTCAGGGAGTGAAGCTTTCTTT.

This chain links TRBV2 with TRBJ2-2; D remains ambiguous. The CDR3 has 13 residues. V gave up 10 bases and J gave up 2 bases, with 11 bases separating them. CDR1 and CDR2 from the germline V gene are SNHLY and FYNNEI. For the CDR3, the DNA is TGTGCCACCGGCGGACCCAACACCGGGGAGCTGTTTTTT. The encoded protein is CATGGPNTGELFF.

This clonotype was seen a few times. The rearrangement uses TRBV18 and TRBJ2-3, with no clear D. The V gene's germline CDR1 is KGHSH and CDR2 LQKENI. This CDR3 has 15 amino acids. The V end was cut by 3 bases, the J end by 0 bases, with 10 bases between. In DNA form, the CDR3 reads TGTGCCAGCTCACCGTGGCTTGGTAGCACAGATACGCAGTATTTT. Its translation: CASSPWLGSTDTQYF.

Many counts were recorded for this clonotype. The chain recombines TRBV6-2 or TRBV6-3 with TRBJ2-3; possible D gene TRBD2, 6 bases. CDR1 is MNHEY and CDR2 is SVGEGT in the germline V gene. The CDR3 length is 15 residues. Trimming shortened V by 5 bases and J by 2 bases, and 14 bases separated the two germline ends. Here the CDR3 reads CASSRGVRPTDTQYF. The CDR3 nucleotides read TGTGCCAGCAGTCGCGGGGTGCGTCCCACAGATACGCAGTATTTT.

There are many counts of this clonotype. The genes are TRBV6-2 or TRBV6-3 and TRBJ1-5; no firm D call. V lost 2 bases, J lost 4 bases, and 12 bases lay in between. The germline gives CDR1 MNHEY, CDR2 SVGEGT. CDR3 length: 15 amino acids. The CDR3 nucleotides are TGTGCCAGCAGTTACAGACTGAGTGGGAATCAGCCCCAGCATTTT. This encodes CASSYRLSGNQPQHF.

The chain is built from TRBV5-1 and TRBJ2-5, with 7 bases that match TRBD2. V gave up 0 bases and J gave up 5 bases; unmatched junction bases: 4. CDR1 is SGHRS, CDR2 YFSETQ, per germline. The CDR3 runs 14 residues. CDR3 nucleotides: TGCGCCAGCAGCTTGGGGGACTACTCGGAGACCCAGTACTTC. Translated: CASSLGDYSETQYF. The variable domain in full, completed from reference TRBV5-1 and TRBJ2-5, reads KAGVTQTPRYLIKTRGQQVTLSCSPISGHRSVSWYQQTPGQGLQFLFEYFSETQRNKGNFPGRFSGRQFSNSRSEMNVSTLELGDSALYLCASSLGDYSETQYFGPGTRLLVL.

This clonotype was seen at least ten times. The V and J genes are TRBV12-3 or TRBV12-4 and TRBJ2-7; D is unclear. The CDR3 runs 11 residues. Trimming removed 3 bases at V and 5 bases at J, with 5 bases between. Here the CDR3 DNA reads TGTGCCAGCAGTTTGGGGAACGAGCAGTACTTC. This gives the protein CASSLGNEQYF.

This clonotype was counted ten times or more. The chain couples TRBV5-1 to TRBJ1-2; D unresolved. The germline V gene has CDR1 SGHRS and CDR2 YFSETQ. V was trimmed by 4 bases and J by 4 bases, leaving 11 bases between them. The CDR3 runs to 13 residues. The CDR3: CASSLTGIYGYTF. Here the CDR3 DNA reads TGCGCCAGCAGCCTGACTGGGATCTATGGCTACACCTTC.

The V gene is TRBV6-1, the J gene TRBJ2-5, with D perhaps matching TRBD1 (6 bases). Trimming took 5 bases from V and 5 from J, leaving 12 bases between them. Germline loops: CDR1 MNHNS, CDR2 SASEGT. The length of the CDR3 is 13 residues. CDR3 protein: CASSSGEWETQYF. DNA for the CDR3: TGTGCCAGCAGTTCAGGGGAGTGGGAGACCCAGTACTTC.

This clonotype has only a few counts. This chain joins TRBV5-1 and TRBJ2-2, with unresolved D. The germline gives CDR1 SGHRS, CDR2 YFSETQ. The CDR3 has 13 amino acids. Between the trimmed V and J ends, which lost 2 bases and 5 bases, there was a span of 7 bases. The CDR3 region has the DNA TGCGCCAGCAGCTTCTCGAGTACCGGGGAGCTGTTTTTT. It yields the protein CASSFSSTGELFF. Supplemented by reference TRBV5-1 and TRBJ2-2, the full variable domain reads KAGVTQTPRYLIKTRGQQVTLSCSPISGHRSVSWYQQTPGQGLQFLFEYFSETQRNKGNFPGRFSGRQFSNSRSEMNVSTLELGDSALYLCASSFSSTGELFFGEGSRLTVL.

This clonotype has only a few counts. The chain couples TRBV28 to TRBJ2-7; D might be TRBD2 (5 bases). The CDR3 extends over 15 amino acids. Germline V gene sequence: CDR1 MDHEN, CDR2 SYDVKM. V lost 8 bases and J lost 2, with 19 bases in between. CDR3 DNA: TGTGCCAGCGGAACCTCTTTCGGACTGACCTACGAGCAGTACTTC. Translated: CASGTSFGLTYEQYF.

This clonotype was seen a handful of times. The chain is built from TRBV6-1 and TRBJ1-6, with D possibly being TRBD1 (5 bases). V was trimmed by 2 bases and J by 11 bases, leaving 16 bases between them. Germline CDR1 reads MNHNS; CDR2 reads SASEGT. The CDR3 has 15 residues. CDR3: CASSEWGMREAPLHF. The CDR3 bases are TGTGCCAGCAGTGAATGGGGGATGCGGGAAGCACCCCTCCACTTT.

The chain carries TRBV12-3 or TRBV12-4 and TRBJ2-3; possible D gene TRBD2, 6 bases. CDR3 size: 16 residues. Trimming stripped 6 bases from V and 4 bases from J, with 20 bases between. CDR3 coding DNA: TGTGCCAGCAGCCGAGCCGGGACTTGGGAGGCAGATACGCAGTATTTT. As protein: CASSRAGTWEADTQYF.

This clonotype was observed many times. The chain couples TRBV20-1 to TRBJ2-7, with TRBD1 matching over 8 bases. The V segment lost 0 bases and the J segment 5 bases; nucleotides outside the gene matches: 12. The germline CDR1 and CDR2 sequences are DFQATT and SNEGSKA (reference sequence). This CDR3 is built from 16 residues. CDR3 region: CSARDPIPRGPDEQYF. CDR3 bases: TGCAGTGCTAGAGACCCCATCCCCAGGGGGCCCGACGAGCAGTACTTC.

This clonotype was detected ten times or more. V is TRBV13 and J is TRBJ1-1; 7 bases line up with TRBD1. This CDR3 has 14 amino acids. Per the germline V gene, CDR1 is PRHDT and CDR2 is FYEKMQ (reference sequence). V trimming: 3 bases; J trimming: 3 bases; junction bases outside the gene matches: 4. CDR3 nucleotides: TGTGCCAGCAGCTTCCAAACAGGGGACACTGAAGCTTTCTTT. It is translated as CASSFQTGDTEAFF.